This paragraph reports one TCR beta chain. Antigen specificity is unknown. This sample is part of a study of T-cell reconstitution after alpha-beta-depleted transplantation in children. General study points: In patients about two months after transplant, alpha-beta T cells reportedly arose from several hundred expanded graft clones.

V was pared by 1 base and J by 8 bases, with 9 bases between. The CDR3 loop spans 13 amino acids. Germline assignment: CDR1 MDHEN and CDR2 SYDVKM. Preparing the TCRbeta library involved the use of unique molecular identifiers. TCRdb passed the PCR reads through MiXCR, listing each CDR3 protein once. The sample lists about 58,000 distinct CDR3 sequences, 44% seen once, with 95% to 98% in the top ten. The V gene is TRBV28, the J gene TRBJ2-1; D is possibly TRBD1 (5 bases). The input for sequencing was PBMCs, mostly from graft donor cells, taken 360 days after TCRalphabeta/CD19-depleted stem cell transplant. The TCR sequence derives from a male patient under 18 who had a stem cell transplant for acute lymphoblastic leukemia, so the T cells may come from the graft donor. CDR3 DNA sequence: TGTGCCAGCAGTTTATTAGGGGTCGATGAGCAGTTCTTC. This gives the protein CASSLLGVDEQFF.